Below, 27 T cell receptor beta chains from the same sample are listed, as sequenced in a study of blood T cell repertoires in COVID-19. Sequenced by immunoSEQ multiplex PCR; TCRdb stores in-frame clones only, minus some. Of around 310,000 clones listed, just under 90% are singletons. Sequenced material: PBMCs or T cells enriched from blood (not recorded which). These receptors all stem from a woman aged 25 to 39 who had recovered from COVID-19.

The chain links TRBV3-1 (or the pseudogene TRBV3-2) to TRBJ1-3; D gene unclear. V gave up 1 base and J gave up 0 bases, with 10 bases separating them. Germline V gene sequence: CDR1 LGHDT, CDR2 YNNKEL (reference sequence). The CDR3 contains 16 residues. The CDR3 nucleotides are TGTGCCAGCAGCCAAGTGCGGGATAACTCTGGAAACACCATATATTTT. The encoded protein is CASSQVRDNSGNTIYF.

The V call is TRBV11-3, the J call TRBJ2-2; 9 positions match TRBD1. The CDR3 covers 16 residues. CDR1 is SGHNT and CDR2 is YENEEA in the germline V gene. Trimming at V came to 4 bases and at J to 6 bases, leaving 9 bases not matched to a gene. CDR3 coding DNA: TGTGCCAGCAGCTACAGGGGGCCGGGGGTGCCCGGGGAGCTGTTTTTT. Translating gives CASSYRGPGVPGELFF.

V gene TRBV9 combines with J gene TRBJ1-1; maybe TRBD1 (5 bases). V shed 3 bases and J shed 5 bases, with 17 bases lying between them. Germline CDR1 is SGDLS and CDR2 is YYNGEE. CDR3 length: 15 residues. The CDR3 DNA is TGTGCCAGCAGCGGCGAGCGTTTAGGGGTGACTGAAGCTTTCTTT. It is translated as CASSGERLGVTEAFF.

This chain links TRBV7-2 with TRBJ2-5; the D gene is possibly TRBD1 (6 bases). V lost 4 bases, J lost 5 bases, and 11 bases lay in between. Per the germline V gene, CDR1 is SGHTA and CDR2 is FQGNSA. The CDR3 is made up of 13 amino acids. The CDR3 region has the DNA TGTGCCAGCAGCTACGGACAGAGGGAGACCCAGTACTTC. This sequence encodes CASSYGQRETQYF.

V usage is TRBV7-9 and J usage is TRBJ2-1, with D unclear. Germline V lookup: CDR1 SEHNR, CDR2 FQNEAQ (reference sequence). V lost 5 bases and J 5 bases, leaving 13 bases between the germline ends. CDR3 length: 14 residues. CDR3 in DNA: TGTGCCAGCAGCCCCACGACACCCCACAATGAGCAGTTCTTC. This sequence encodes CASSPTTPHNEQFF.

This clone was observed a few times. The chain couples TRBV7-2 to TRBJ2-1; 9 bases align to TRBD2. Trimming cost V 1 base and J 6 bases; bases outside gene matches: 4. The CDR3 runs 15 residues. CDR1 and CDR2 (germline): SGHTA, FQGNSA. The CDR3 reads CASSLDSGSVNEQFF. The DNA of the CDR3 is TGTGCCAGCAGCTTAGATAGCGGGAGTGTCAATGAGCAGTTCTTC.

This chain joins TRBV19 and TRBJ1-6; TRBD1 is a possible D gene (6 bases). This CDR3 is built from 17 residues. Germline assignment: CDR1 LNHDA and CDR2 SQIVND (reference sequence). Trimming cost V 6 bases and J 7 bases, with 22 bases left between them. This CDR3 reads CASRTRLTGTSNSPLHF. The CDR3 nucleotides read TGTGCCAGTAGGACACGCTTGACCGGGACATCGAATTCACCCCTCCACTTT.

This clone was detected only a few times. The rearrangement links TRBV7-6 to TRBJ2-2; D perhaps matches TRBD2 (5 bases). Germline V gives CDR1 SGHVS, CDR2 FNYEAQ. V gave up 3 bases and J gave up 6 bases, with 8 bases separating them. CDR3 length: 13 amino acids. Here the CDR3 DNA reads TGTGCCAGCAGCTTTGCCGGGGCCGGGGAGCTGTTTTTT. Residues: CASSFAGAGELFF.

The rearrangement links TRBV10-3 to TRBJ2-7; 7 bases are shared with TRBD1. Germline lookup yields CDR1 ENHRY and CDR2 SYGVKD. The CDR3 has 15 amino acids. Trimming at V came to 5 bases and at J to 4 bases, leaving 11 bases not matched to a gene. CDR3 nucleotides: TGTGCCATCAGTCATCGGGACAGAGGTTTATACGAGCAGTACTTC. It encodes CAISHRDRGLYEQYF.

CDR3 sequence: CASSLEAWRGHEQYF. The CDR3 nucleotides read TGTGCCAGCAGCTTAGAGGCCTGGAGGGGCCACGAGCAGTACTTC. V gene TRBV11-2 combines with J gene TRBJ2-7, with D possibly being TRBD2 (6 bases). This CDR3 comprises 15 residues. Germline loops: CDR1 SGHAT, CDR2 FQNNGV. The ends were cut back, 0 bases at V and 5 bases at J, with 14 bases in the middle.

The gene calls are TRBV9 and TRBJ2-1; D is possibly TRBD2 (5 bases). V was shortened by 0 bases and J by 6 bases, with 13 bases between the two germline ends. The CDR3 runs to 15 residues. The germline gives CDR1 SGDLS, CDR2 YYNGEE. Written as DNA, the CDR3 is TGTGCCAGCAGCGTAGGGGCTAGCTCCCGCAATGAGCAGTTCTTC. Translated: CASSVGASSRNEQFF.

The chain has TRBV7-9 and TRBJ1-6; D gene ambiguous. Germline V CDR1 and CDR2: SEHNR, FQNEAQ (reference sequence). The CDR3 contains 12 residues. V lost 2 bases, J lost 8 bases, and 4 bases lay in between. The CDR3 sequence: CASSLPDSPLHF. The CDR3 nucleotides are TGTGCCAGCAGCTTACCGGATTCACCCCTCCACTTT. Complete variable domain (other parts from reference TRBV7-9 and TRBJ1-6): DTGVSQNPRHKITKRGQNVTFRCDPISEHNRLYWYRQTLGQGPEFLTYFQNEAQLEKSRLLSDRFSAERPKGSFSTLEIQRTEQGDSAMYLCASSLPDSPLHFGNGTRLTVT.

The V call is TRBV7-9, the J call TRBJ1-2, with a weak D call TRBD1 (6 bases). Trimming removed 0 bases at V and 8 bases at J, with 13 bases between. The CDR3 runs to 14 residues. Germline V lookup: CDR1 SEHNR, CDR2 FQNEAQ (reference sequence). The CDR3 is CASSLAQGRGGYTF. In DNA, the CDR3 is TGTGCCAGCAGCTTAGCGCAGGGGAGGGGCGGCTACACCTTC. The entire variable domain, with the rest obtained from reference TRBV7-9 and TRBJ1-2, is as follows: DTGVSQNPRHKITKRGQNVTFRCDPISEHNRLYWYRQTLGQGPEFLTYFQNEAQLEKSRLLSDRFSAERPKGSFSTLEIQRTEQGDSAMYLCASSLAQGRGGYTFGSGTRLTVV.

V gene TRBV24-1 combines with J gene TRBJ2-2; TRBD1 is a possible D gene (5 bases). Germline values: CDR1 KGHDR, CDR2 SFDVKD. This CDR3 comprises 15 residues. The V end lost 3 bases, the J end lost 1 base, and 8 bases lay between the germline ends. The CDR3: CATSDGAENTGELFF. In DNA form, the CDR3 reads TGTGCCACCAGTGATGGGGCGGAGAACACCGGGGAGCTGTTTTTT.

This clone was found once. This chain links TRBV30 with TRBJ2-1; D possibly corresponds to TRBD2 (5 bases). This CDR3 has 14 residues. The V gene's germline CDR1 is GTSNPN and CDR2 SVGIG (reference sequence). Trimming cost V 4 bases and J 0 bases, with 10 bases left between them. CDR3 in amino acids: CAWTSGSSYNEQFF. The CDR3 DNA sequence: TGTGCCTGGACTAGTGGGAGCTCCTACAATGAGCAGTTCTTC.

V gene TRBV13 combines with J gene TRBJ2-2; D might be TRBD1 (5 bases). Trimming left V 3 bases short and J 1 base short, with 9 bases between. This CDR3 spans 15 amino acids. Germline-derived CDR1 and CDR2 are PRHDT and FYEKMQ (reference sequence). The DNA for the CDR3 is TGTGCCAGCAGCTTCAGACAGATGAACACCGGGGAGCTGTTTTTT. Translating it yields CASSFRQMNTGELFF.

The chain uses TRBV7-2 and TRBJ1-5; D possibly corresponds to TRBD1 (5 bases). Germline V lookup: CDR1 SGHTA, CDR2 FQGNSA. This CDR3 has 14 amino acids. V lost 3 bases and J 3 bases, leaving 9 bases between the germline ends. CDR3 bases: TGTGCCAGCAGCTTGGACAACTCCAATCAGCCCCAGCATTTT. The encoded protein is CASSLDNSNQPQHF.

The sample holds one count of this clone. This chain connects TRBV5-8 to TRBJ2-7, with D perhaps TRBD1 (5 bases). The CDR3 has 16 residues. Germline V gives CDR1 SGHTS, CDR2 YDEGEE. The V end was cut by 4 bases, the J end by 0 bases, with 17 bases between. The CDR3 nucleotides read TGTGCCAGCAGCCCCACACAGGTCCGCAGCTCCTACGAGCAGTACTTC. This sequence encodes CASSPTQVRSSYEQYF.

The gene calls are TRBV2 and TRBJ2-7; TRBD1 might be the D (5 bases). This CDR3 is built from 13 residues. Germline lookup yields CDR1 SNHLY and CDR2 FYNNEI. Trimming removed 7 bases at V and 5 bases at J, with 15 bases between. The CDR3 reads CASTIPGIDEQYF. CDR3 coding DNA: TGTGCCAGCACGATACCAGGGATCGACGAGCAGTACTTC.

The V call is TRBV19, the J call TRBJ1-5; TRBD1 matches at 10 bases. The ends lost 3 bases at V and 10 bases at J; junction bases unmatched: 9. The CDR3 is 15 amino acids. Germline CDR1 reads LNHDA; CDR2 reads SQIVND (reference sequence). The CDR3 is CASSMSWDRGRPQHF. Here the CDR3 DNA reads TGTGCCAGTAGTATGTCATGGGACAGGGGAAGACCCCAGCATTTT.

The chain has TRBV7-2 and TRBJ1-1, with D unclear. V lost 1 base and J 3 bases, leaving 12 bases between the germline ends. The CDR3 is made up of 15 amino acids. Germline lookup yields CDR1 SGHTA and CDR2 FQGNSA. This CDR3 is CASSLGRGYDTEAFF. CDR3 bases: TGTGCCAGCAGCTTAGGACGCGGGTACGACACTGAAGCTTTCTTT.

CDR3 in DNA: TGTGCCAGCAGCACCGGACAGGAAGGCTACACCTTC. It translates to CASSTGQEGYTF. V is TRBV7-9 and J is TRBJ1-2; TRBD1 matches 7 bases. The ends lost 5 bases at V and 8 bases at J; junction bases unmatched: 5. CDR3 size: 12 residues. Germline CDR1 is SEHNR and CDR2 is FQNEAQ (reference sequence). Together with reference TRBV7-9 and TRBJ1-2, the CDR3 gives the full variable domain: DTGVSQNPRHKITKRGQNVTFRCDPISEHNRLYWYRQTLGQGPEFLTYFQNEAQLEKSRLLSDRFSAERPKGSFSTLEIQRTEQGDSAMYLCASSTGQEGYTFGSGTRLTVV.

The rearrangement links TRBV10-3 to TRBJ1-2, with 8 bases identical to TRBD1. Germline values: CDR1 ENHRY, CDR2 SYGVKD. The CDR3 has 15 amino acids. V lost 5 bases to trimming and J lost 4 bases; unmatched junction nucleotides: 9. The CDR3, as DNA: TGTGCCATCAGTCCCCGGACAGGGACTCTCTATGGCTACACCTTC. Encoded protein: CAISPRTGTLYGYTF.

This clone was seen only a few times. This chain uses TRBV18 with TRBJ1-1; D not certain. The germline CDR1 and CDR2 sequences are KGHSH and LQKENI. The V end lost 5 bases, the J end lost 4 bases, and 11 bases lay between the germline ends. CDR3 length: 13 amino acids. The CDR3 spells CASSVSRGTEAFF. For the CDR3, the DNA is TGTGCCAGCTCAGTATCCCGGGGCACTGAAGCTTTCTTT.

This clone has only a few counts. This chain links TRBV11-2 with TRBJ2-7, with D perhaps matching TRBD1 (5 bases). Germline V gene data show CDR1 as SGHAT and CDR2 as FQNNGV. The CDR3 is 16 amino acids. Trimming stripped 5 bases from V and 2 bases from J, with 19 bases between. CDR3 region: CASSHNTDSPTYEQYF. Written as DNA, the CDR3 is TGTGCCAGCAGCCATAATACCGACAGTCCAACCTACGAGCAGTACTTC.

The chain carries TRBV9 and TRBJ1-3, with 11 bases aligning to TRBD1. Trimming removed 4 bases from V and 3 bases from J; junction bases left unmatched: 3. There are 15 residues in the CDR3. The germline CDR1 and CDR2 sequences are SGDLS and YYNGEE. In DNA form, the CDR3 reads TGTGCCAGCAGCCTCGGGACAGGGGGTGGAAACACCATATATTTT. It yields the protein CASSLGTGGGNTIYF.

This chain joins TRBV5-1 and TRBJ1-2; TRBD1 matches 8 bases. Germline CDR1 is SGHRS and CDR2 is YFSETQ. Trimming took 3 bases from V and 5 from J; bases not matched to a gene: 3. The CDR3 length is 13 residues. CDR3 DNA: TGCGCCAGCAGCTCGACAGGGGTGTATGGCTACACCTTC. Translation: CASSSTGVYGYTF.